This T cell receptor (beta chain) was sequenced during a study of blood T cell repertoires in COVID-19. Whole-study context: The samples span acute and convalescent COVID-19 from the United States, Italy and Spain. T cells, B-cell-depleted T cells, or PBMCs provided the cDNA or gDNA that served as material.

Germline-derived CDR1 and CDR2 are SGDLS and YYNGEE. This CDR3 has 14 amino acids. Deletions cut 3 bases from V and 7 bases from J, with 17 bases between. Per the study methods: Reference gene primer amplification gave estimated nucleated cell counts. Using immunoSEQ multiplex PCR, the repertoire was profiled, and TCRdb retains in-frame clones only, with some absent. V and J calls and clone size are as listed in that table; D and trimming were resolved from the DNA. The profile shows approximately 150,000 clones, approximately 88% of them singletons. This sequence originates from a woman aged 45-65 years with acute or convalescent COVID-19. The specimen was peripheral blood. The rearrangement uses TRBV9 and TRBJ2-7; tentative D call: TRBD2 (7 bases). The CDR3 bases are TGTGCCAGCAGCGAGGGGGGGAGTTCCTGGGAGCAGTACTTC. Translation: CASSEGGSSWEQYF.